Listed here is a single T cell receptor (beta chain). Its antigen is as yet unknown. The source of the sample is a study of shared clonotypes between healthy human individuals. Study findings and constraints: Clonotype sharing levels among donors were expected to vary with sequencing depth.

Trimming took 1 base from V and 4 from J, leaving 4 bases between them. This CDR3 spans 12 amino acids. Germline loops: CDR1 SGHRS, CDR2 YFSETQ. Assay used: immunoSEQ multiplex PCR; TCRdb lists only in-frame clones, some missing. The sample includes roughly 1 million clones, around four fifths seen only once; the top ten take approximately 1.5%. This rearrangement joins TRBV5-1 to TRBJ2-3, with D unresolved. This clonotype was sampled from a man aged 18 to 30 in good health. The sample comprised memory CD4+ T cells sorted from blood. Documented subset: CD45RA-negative fraction. The CDR3: CASSLYSDTQYF. In DNA, the CDR3 is TGCGCCAGCAGCTTGTATTCAGATACGCAGTATTTT.